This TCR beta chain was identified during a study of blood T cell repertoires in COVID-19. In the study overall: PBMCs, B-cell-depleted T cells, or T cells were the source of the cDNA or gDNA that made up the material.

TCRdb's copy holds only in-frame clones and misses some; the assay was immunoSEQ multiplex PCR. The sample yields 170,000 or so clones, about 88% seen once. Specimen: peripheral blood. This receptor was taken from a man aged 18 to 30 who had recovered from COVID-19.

The CDR3 DNA reads TGTGCCAGCAGTTTTAGTTCCCTAGCCAATGAGCAGTTCTTC. It specifies CASSFSSLANEQFF. The chain carries TRBV27 and TRBJ2-1; TRBD2 might be the D (5 bases). CDR1 is MNHEY and CDR2 is SMNVEV in the germline V gene (reference sequence). V was shortened by 3 bases and J by 6 bases, with 12 bases between the two germline ends. The CDR3 sequence is 14 residues long.